The 23 T cell receptor beta chains below come from one sample, sequenced in a study of pediatric ulcerative colitis. Libraries were prepared by immunoSEQ multiplex PCR; TCRdb keeps only in-frame clonotypes and omits some of them. The sample has 10,000 or so clones; 88% are singletons. The sequencing input was blood. The source of these receptors is a girl between 5 and 17 years old with moderate ulcerative colitis.

The sample holds one count of this clone. The chain has TRBV9 and TRBJ2-3; 10 bases map to TRBD2. The CDR3 loop spans 17 amino acids. Germline V gives CDR1 SGDLS, CDR2 YYNGEE. Unmatched junction bases numbered 12, after V lost 4 bases and J lost 4 bases. The CDR3 sequence: CASSPLPLAGQADTQYF. The CDR3, as DNA: TGTGCCAGCAGCCCCCTGCCACTAGCGGGGCAGGCAGATACGCAGTATTTT. Looking up the rest from reference TRBV9 and TRBJ2-3 gives the full variable domain: DSGVTQTPKHLITATGQRVTLRCSPRSGDLSVYWYQQSLDQGLQFLIQYYNGEERAKGNILERFSAQQFPDLHSELNLSSLELGDSALYFCASSPLPLAGQADTQYFGPGTRLTVL.

V is TRBV28 and J is TRBJ1-2; unclear D gene. From germline, CDR1 is MDHEN and CDR2 SYDVKM. The V end lost 2 bases, the J end lost 5 bases, and 21 bases lay between the germline ends. The CDR3 extends over 17 amino acids. This CDR3 reads CASSLADPRNPTYGYTF. In DNA, the CDR3 is TGTGCCAGCAGTTTAGCGGACCCGCGGAACCCTACTTATGGCTACACCTTC.

CDR3 region: CASSPQTGPGGETQYF. DNA for the CDR3: TGTGCCAGCAGTCCCCAAACCGGGCCCGGGGGGGAGACCCAGTACTTC. The genes are TRBV27 and TRBJ2-5, with 7 bases aligning to TRBD2. Germline lookup yields CDR1 MNHEY and CDR2 SMNVEV (reference sequence). The CDR3 sequence is 16 residues long. The ends lost 5 bases at V and 5 bases at J; junction bases unmatched: 14.

A few counts support this clone. V usage is TRBV2 and J usage is TRBJ1-2, with 10 bases matching TRBD1. V was clipped by 6 bases and J by 10 bases; unmatched bases: 8. The CDR3 sequence is 13 residues long. The germline CDR1 and CDR2 sequences are SNHLY and FYNNEI. The CDR3 sequence is CASSQPGTGDYTF. CDR3 sequence (DNA): TGTGCCAGCAGCCAACCCGGGACAGGGGACTACACCTTC.

The chain recombines TRBV18 with TRBJ1-1; D might be TRBD1 (6 bases). V lost 2 bases, J lost 1 base, and 8 bases lay in between. CDR3 size: 14 residues. Germline lookup yields CDR1 KGHSH and CDR2 LQKENI. CDR3 DNA: TGTGCCAGCTCACCAACGACAGGGAACACTGAAGCTTTCTTT. The encoded protein is CASSPTTGNTEAFF.

This clone occurred once. The rearrangement uses TRBV5-6 and TRBJ2-5, with D hard to call. Trimming cost V 3 bases and J 2 bases, with 8 bases left between them. Germline V gives CDR1 SGHDT, CDR2 YYEEEE. The CDR3 runs 13 residues. Written as DNA, the CDR3 is TGTGCCAGCAGCTCCCACGATCAAGAGACCCAGTACTTC. Protein sequence: CASSSHDQETQYF.

This sequence joins TRBV27 and TRBJ1-2; D remains ambiguous. CDR3 size: 12 residues. Germline values: CDR1 MNHEY, CDR2 SMNVEV (reference sequence). Trimming took 3 bases from V and 10 from J, leaving 12 bases between them. DNA for the CDR3: TGTGCCAGCAGTTTCCAGAATTATTACTACACCTTC. Its translation: CASSFQNYYYTF.

The J gene is TRBJ2-7, the V gene TRBV2; D perhaps matches TRBD1 (6 bases). With the DNA end fitting TRBJ1-2 better, the J assignment may be wrong. The V gene's germline CDR1 is SNHLY and CDR2 FYNNEI. The CDR3 totals 14 residues. The chain's CDR3 is CASWGLSRPGHYTF. The CDR3 coding sequence is TGTGCCAGCTGGGGACTTAGCCGCCCGGGACATTACACCTTC.

The chain uses TRBV2 and TRBJ1-1; maybe TRBD1 (5 bases). The V gene lost 6 bases and the J gene lost 0 bases, with 11 bases spanning the gap. There are 14 residues in the CDR3. Germline-derived CDR1 and CDR2 are SNHLY and FYNNEI. The CDR3 DNA reads as TGTGCCAGCAGCCAGGGACCCATGAACACTGAAGCTTTCTTT. This translates into CASSQGPMNTEAFF.

The chain links TRBV19 to TRBJ2-7; D perhaps matches TRBD2 (6 bases). CDR1 is LNHDA, CDR2 SQIVND, per germline (reference sequence). The germline V and J ends were trimmed by 4 bases and 3 bases, with 7 bases remaining between them. The CDR3 runs 12 residues. CDR3 loop: CASSRRGYEQYF. The CDR3 nucleotides are TGTGCCAGTAGTAGGCGGGGCTACGAGCAGTACTTC.

The chain uses TRBV18 and TRBJ1-5; D possibly corresponds to TRBD1 (6 bases). Deletions cut 4 bases from V and 5 bases from J, with 6 bases between. This CDR3 contains 12 residues. Per the germline V gene, CDR1 is KGHSH and CDR2 is LQKENI. CDR3 coding DNA: TGTGCCAGCTCACACAGGGATCAGCCCCAGCATTTT. Its translation: CASSHRDQPQHF.

The chain links TRBV27 to TRBJ1-1; 7 positions match TRBD1. This CDR3 comprises 15 residues. V lost 2 bases and J lost 0; bases outside the gene matches: 3. In germline, CDR1 is MNHEY, CDR2 SMNVEV (reference sequence). The CDR3 loop is CASSLQGQMNTEAFF. As DNA, the CDR3 is TGTGCCAGCAGTTTACAGGGACAGATGAACACTGAAGCTTTCTTT.

The rearrangement joins TRBV25-1 to TRBJ2-1; D gene unclear. V was cut by 2 bases and J by 3 bases, with 11 bases left in between. The CDR3 has 15 amino acids. Germline-derived CDR1 and CDR2 are MGHDK and SYGVNS. In nucleotides, the CDR3 is TGTGCCAGCAGTGAACCTGGGTTTCTCTACAATGAGCAGTTCTTC. This codes for CASSEPGFLYNEQFF. The variable domain in full, with the rest retrieved from reference TRBV25-1 and TRBJ2-1, is EADIYQTPRYLVIGTGKKITLECSQTMGHDKMYWYQQDPGMELHLIHYSYGVNSTEKGDLSSESTVSRIRTEHFPLTLESARPSHTSQYLCASSEPGFLYNEQFFGPGTRLTVL.

The genes are TRBV11-2 and TRBJ2-7; D is unclear. The CDR3 is 14 residues long. Per germline, CDR1 SGHAT and CDR2 FQNNGV. Trimming removed 6 bases at V and 1 base at J, with 13 bases between. Here the CDR3 DNA reads TGTGCCAGCAGTTGGACGCCTGAATCCTACGAGCAGTACTTC. This sequence encodes CASSWTPESYEQYF.

J is TRBJ2-1 and V is TRBV15; 14 bases agree with TRBD2. This CDR3 contains 16 residues. Germline trimming cut 0 bases from V and 12 bases from J; bases unmatched to any gene: 7. The germline gives CDR1 LNHNV, CDR2 YYDKDF (reference sequence). In DNA form, the CDR3 reads TGTGCCACCAGCAGAGAAGGGACTAGCGGGGGCCTCAGGCAGTTCTTC. Amino acids: CATSREGTSGGLRQFF.

J is TRBJ2-1 and V is TRBV14; D is possibly TRBD1 (5 bases). This CDR3 contains 16 residues. Per germline, CDR1 SGHDN and CDR2 FVKESK. V was shortened by 4 bases and J by 2 bases, with 15 bases between the two germline ends. The CDR3 protein is CASSPEGVWAYNEQFF. CDR3 nucleotide sequence: TGTGCCAGCAGCCCCGAAGGGGTTTGGGCCTACAATGAGCAGTTCTTC.

J is TRBJ1-4 and V is TRBV5-4; the D gene is possibly TRBD1 (6 bases). CDR3 length: 14 amino acids. Germline V lookup: CDR1 SGHNT, CDR2 YYREEE (reference sequence). Trimming took 4 bases from V and 5 from J, leaving 12 bases between them. CDR3 nucleotides: TGTGCCAGCAGCCCCGACAGGTACAATGAAAAACTGTTTTTT. Translated: CASSPDRYNEKLFF. Variable domain in full (rest from reference TRBV5-4 and TRBJ1-4): ETGVTQSPTHLIKTRGQQVTLRCSSQSGHNTVSWYQQALGQGPQFIFQYYREEENGRGNFPPRFSGLQFPNYSSELNVNALELDDSALYLCASSPDRYNEKLFFGSGTQLSVL.

This clone was recorded once. This chain uses TRBV2 with TRBJ1-2; no clear D. Germline loops: CDR1 SNHLY, CDR2 FYNNEI. V was trimmed by 5 bases and J by 3 bases, leaving 19 bases between them. The CDR3 is 16 amino acids. CDR3 in amino acids: CASSSSPGPADYGYTF. The CDR3 coding sequence is TGTGCCAGCAGTTCCTCACCCGGTCCGGCGGACTATGGCTACACCTTC. The entire variable domain, with the rest obtained from reference TRBV2 and TRBJ1-2, is as follows: EPEVTQTPSHQVTQMGQEVILRCVPISNHLYFYWYRQILGQKVEFLVSFYNNEISEKSEIFDDQFSVERPDGSNFTLKIRSTKLEDSAMYFCASSSSPGPADYGYTFGSGTRLTVV.

The chain employs TRBV28 and TRBJ1-5; TRBD1 might be the D (5 bases). This CDR3 spans 14 amino acids. V lost 7 bases and J 0 bases, leaving 10 bases between the germline ends. Germline V gene data show CDR1 as MDHEN and CDR2 as SYDVKM. The CDR3 spells CASTPGGSNQPQHF. The DNA for the CDR3 is TGTGCCAGCACCCCCGGGGGTAGCAATCAGCCCCAGCATTTT.

As DNA, the CDR3 is TGCGCCAGCAGTCGCTTCCCCCCGGAGGCCCTCTCCTCTGGGGCCAACGTCCTGACTTTC. Translation gives CASSRFPPEALSSGANVLTF. The chain recombines TRBV5-1 with TRBJ2-6; perhaps TRBD2 as D (5 bases). Per germline, CDR1 SGHRS and CDR2 YFSETQ. The CDR3 contains 20 residues. The germline V and J ends were trimmed by 5 bases and 0 bases, with 24 bases remaining between them.

The rearrangement links TRBV5-4 to TRBJ2-5, with D possibly being TRBD1 (6 bases). Germline V gene data show CDR1 as SGHNT and CDR2 as YYREEE (reference sequence). Trimming removed 0 bases from V and 5 bases from J, with 11 bases in between. The CDR3 is 14 residues long. The CDR3 protein is CASSLVGTRETQYF. The DNA of the CDR3 is TGTGCCAGCAGCTTGGTGGGGACACGGGAGACCCAGTACTTC.

The V gene is TRBV6-1, the J gene TRBJ1-5; 7 bases agree with TRBD1. Looked up from germline, CDR1 is MNHNS and CDR2 is SASEGT. The CDR3 totals 15 residues. V trimming: 7 bases; J trimming: 0 bases; junction bases outside the gene matches: 6. The DNA of the CDR3 is TGTGCCAGCACCCTACAGGGGAATAGCAATCAGCCCCAGCATTTT. Amino acids: CASTLQGNSNQPQHF.

The chain is built from TRBV19 and TRBJ1-1; D is possibly TRBD1 (5 bases). CDR3 size: 13 residues. Per the germline V gene, CDR1 is LNHDA and CDR2 is SQIVND (reference sequence). Trimming took off 7 bases at V and 2 bases at J, with 11 bases between the two ends. CDR3 bases: TGTGCCAGTAACCCCGGGGGTAACACTGAAGCTTTCTTT. Its translation: CASNPGGNTEAFF. Full variable domain (remainder filled in from reference TRBV19 and TRBJ1-1): DGGITQSPKYLFRKEGQNVTLSCEQNLNHDAMYWYRQDPGQGLRLIYYSQIVNDFQKGDIAEGYSVSREKKESFPLTVTSAQKNPTAFYLCASNPGGNTEAFFGQGTRLTVV.